This T cell receptor beta chain was sequenced for a study of blood T cells in healthy people across ages. Comment on this clonotype: Its antigen is undetermined.

Peripheral blood from each donor was collected in a volume of approximately 9.5 milliliters. Isolation of PBMCs gave at least 6 million cells per sample. It was with a sample-barcoded 5' primer and a J-beta primer mix that a second PCR of roughly 6 to 12 cycles was run. From the 5' RACE reads, TCRdb called clonotypes with MiXCR, one entry per CDR3 protein. The table has about 1.6 million distinct CDR3 sequences, roughly a third seen once; the top ten hold 10% to 12%. V lost 2 bases and J lost 7, with 10 bases in between. CDR3 size: 13 residues. From germline, CDR1 is SGDLS and CDR2 YYNGEE. Study results and caveats: Naive CD4+ cell counts and diversity both ran higher in long-lived than in aged donors.

The sequencing sample was made of blood. The clonotype was recovered from a woman younger than 45 in good health. This sequence joins TRBV9 and TRBJ1-5; D is unresolved. In DNA form, the CDR3 reads TGTGCCAGCAGCGTGGAGACGGGGCAGCCCCAGCATTTT. Protein product: CASSVETGQPQHF.